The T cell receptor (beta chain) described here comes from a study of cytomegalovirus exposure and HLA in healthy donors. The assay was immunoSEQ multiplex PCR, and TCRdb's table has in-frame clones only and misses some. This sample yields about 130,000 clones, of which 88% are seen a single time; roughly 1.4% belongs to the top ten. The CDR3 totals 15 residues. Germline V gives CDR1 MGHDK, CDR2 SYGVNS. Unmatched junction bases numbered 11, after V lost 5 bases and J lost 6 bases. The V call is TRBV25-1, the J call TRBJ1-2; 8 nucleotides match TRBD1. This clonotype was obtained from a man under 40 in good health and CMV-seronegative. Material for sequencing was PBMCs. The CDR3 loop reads CASSSHPGTGDGYTF. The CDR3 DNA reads TGTGCCAGCAGTTCACACCCCGGGACAGGTGATGGCTACACCTTC.